Listed below are T cell receptor beta chains from one sample, sequenced in a study of blood T cell repertoires in COVID-19. TCRdb keeps only in-frame clones here, not all; method: immunoSEQ multiplex PCR. The sample has fewer than 350,000 clones, about 87% seen once; the top ten hold over 4%. The material sequenced was PBMCs or T cells enriched from blood (not recorded which). The origin of the receptors is a woman aged 25 to 39 with acute COVID-19. Each CDR3 is given with its conserved first and last residue. Each record gives: J gene, D gene, V gene, clone size, CDR3 DNA, CDR3 protein. A D gene is named only where the DNA matches it firmly. Clone size is shown for a subset of rows, as once, few, many or a class of expanded clone.

J gene: TRBJ1-5
D gene: NA
V gene: TRBV7-2
clone size: NA
CDR3 DNA: TGTGCCAGCAGCTTAGTCTCAGGGAATCAGCCCCAGCATTTT
CDR3 protein: CASSLVSGNQPQHF

J gene: TRBJ2-7
D gene: NA
V gene: TRBV5-1
clone size: NA
CDR3 DNA: TGCGCCAGCGCGCCAAGAGAGAGTGGAGTACCCTCCTCCTACGAGCAGTACTTC
CDR3 protein: CASAPRESGVPSSYEQYF

J gene: TRBJ2-7
D gene: NA
V gene: TRBV20-1
clone size: NA
CDR3 DNA: TGCAGTGCTAGTTTAGGGGCCTCCTACGAGCAGTACTTC
CDR3 protein: CSASLGASYEQYF

J gene: TRBJ2-7
D gene: TRBD1
V gene: TRBV4-2
clone size: NA
CDR3 DNA: TGTGCCAGCAGCCAGACAGGGTACGAGCAGTACTTC
CDR3 protein: CASSQTGYEQYF

J gene: TRBJ2-7
D gene: TRBD2
V gene: TRBV28
clone size: NA
CDR3 DNA: TGTGCCAGCGGGAGGGTGGTATACGAGCAGTACTTC
CDR3 protein: CASGRVVYEQYF

J gene: TRBJ1-4
D gene: TRBD1
V gene: TRBV9
clone size: NA
CDR3 DNA: TGTGCCAGCAGCCCAGGAAACGGACAGGGGAATGAAAAACTGTTTTTT
CDR3 protein: CASSPGNGQGNEKLFF

J gene: TRBJ1-6
D gene: NA
V gene: TRBV4-1
clone size: NA
CDR3 DNA: TGCGCCAGCAGCCAACATCAACAGACATCGAATTCACCCCTCCACTTT
CDR3 protein: CASSQHQQTSNSPLHF

J gene: TRBJ2-3
D gene: TRBD2
V gene: TRBV7-9
clone size: NA
CDR3 DNA: TGTGCCAGCAGCTTAGGTTCGCTAGCGGGAGTGGGAGATACGCAGTATTTT
CDR3 protein: CASSLGSLAGVGDTQYF

J gene: TRBJ1-4
D gene: NA
V gene: TRBV18
clone size: NA
CDR3 DNA: TGTGCCAGCTCACCGGCCAGTTCCGATAGAGGGCTGTTTTTT
CDR3 protein: CASSPASSDRGLFF

J gene: TRBJ2-3
D gene: TRBD2
V gene: TRBV29-1
clone size: NA
CDR3 DNA: TGCAGCGCCGGAATAGCGGGAGGGCCAGATACGCAGTATTTT
CDR3 protein: CSAGIAGGPDTQYF

J gene: TRBJ2-1
D gene: TRBD1
V gene: TRBV30
clone size: NA
CDR3 DNA: TGTGCCTGGAGTTCAAGGGAGCCTCGGGACAGACTACCATACAATGAGCAGTTCTTC
CDR3 protein: CAWSSREPRDRLPYNEQFF

J gene: TRBJ2-1
D gene: NA
V gene: TRBV28
clone size: NA
CDR3 DNA: TGTGCCAGCAGTTTATGGGTAGATGAGCAGTTCTTC
CDR3 protein: CASSLWVDEQFF

J gene: TRBJ1-4
D gene: TRBD1
V gene: TRBV19
clone size: NA
CDR3 DNA: TGTGCCAGTATCCCCGCAGACAGGGGCAATGAAAAACTGTTTTTT
CDR3 protein: CASIPADRGNEKLFF

J gene: TRBJ2-5
D gene: TRBD1
V gene: TRBV3-1/TRBV3-2
clone size: NA
CDR3 DNA: TGTGCCAGCAGCCAAAACCTGGGACAGGGGGACGAGACCCAGTACTTC
CDR3 protein: CASSQNLGQGDETQYF

J gene: TRBJ1-1
D gene: NA
V gene: TRBV5-1
clone size: NA
CDR3 DNA: TGCGCCAGCAGCCCTTACAGGGTCGGAGAAAATGAAGCTTTCTTT
CDR3 protein: CASSPYRVGENEAFF

J gene: TRBJ2-6
D gene: TRBD1
V gene: TRBV5-1
clone size: NA
CDR3 DNA: TGCGCCAGCAGCATGCAGGGGGTTGGGGCCAACGTCCTGACTTTC
CDR3 protein: CASSMQGVGANVLTF

J gene: TRBJ2-7
D gene: NA
V gene: TRBV27
clone size: NA
CDR3 DNA: TGTGCCAGCAGTTCCCCCGCCTACGAGCAGTACTTC
CDR3 protein: CASSSPAYEQYF

J gene: TRBJ2-7
D gene: NA
V gene: TRBV5-4
clone size: few
CDR3 DNA: TGTGCCAGCAGCTTATTCCCTTACGAGCAGTACTTC
CDR3 protein: CASSLFPYEQYF

J gene: TRBJ1-5
D gene: TRBD1
V gene: TRBV15
clone size: once
CDR3 DNA: TGTGCCACCAGCAGAGACCTGACAGGGTCTCAGCCCCAGCATTTT
CDR3 protein: CATSRDLTGSQPQHF

J gene: TRBJ2-3
D gene: NA
V gene: TRBV27
clone size: NA
CDR3 DNA: TGTGCCAGCAGTCAAACCCTTTCGGAGTTGGGAGAAACAGATACGCAGTATTTT
CDR3 protein: CASSQTLSELGETDTQYF

J gene: TRBJ1-2
D gene: TRBD1
V gene: TRBV5-1
clone size: NA
CDR3 DNA: TGCGCCAGCAGCTTGAATGGATGGGGACAGGGATACTATGGCTACACCTTC
CDR3 protein: CASSLNGWGQGYYGYTF

J gene: TRBJ2-7
D gene: TRBD1
V gene: TRBV28
clone size: NA
CDR3 DNA: TGTGCCAGCAGGGACAGGGGGTCCTACGAGCAGTACTTC
CDR3 protein: CASRDRGSYEQYF

J gene: TRBJ2-3
D gene: NA
V gene: TRBV5-1
clone size: NA
CDR3 DNA: TGCGCCAGCAGCTTTGGTAGTCGCACAGATACGCAGTATTTT
CDR3 protein: CASSFGSRTDTQYF

J gene: TRBJ1-2
D gene: NA
V gene: TRBV29-1
clone size: NA
CDR3 DNA: TGCAGCGTTGATTTTGCGGGGCGTCGCACCTTC
CDR3 protein: CSVDFAGRRTF

J gene: TRBJ2-3
D gene: TRBD2
V gene: TRBV3-1/TRBV3-2
clone size: NA
CDR3 DNA: TGTGCCAGCAGCCAAGATCCAGCGGGAGGGCCGGATACGCAGTATTTT
CDR3 protein: CASSQDPAGGPDTQYF

J gene: TRBJ1-2
D gene: NA
V gene: TRBV6-5
clone size: NA
CDR3 DNA: TGTGCCAGCATATCCCTCTTGAGTAAAGCAGGTGGCTACACCTTC
CDR3 protein: CASISLLSKAGGYTF

J gene: TRBJ2-7
D gene: NA
V gene: TRBV2
clone size: NA
CDR3 DNA: TGTGCCAGCAGTTCCCTACGAGGGCAGTACTTC
CDR3 protein: CASSSLRGQYF

J gene: TRBJ2-7
D gene: TRBD2
V gene: TRBV19
clone size: NA
CDR3 DNA: TGTGCCAGTAGTATAGAACTAGCGGGCTACTACGAGCAGTACTTC
CDR3 protein: CASSIELAGYYEQYF

J gene: TRBJ2-7
D gene: NA
V gene: TRBV5-5
clone size: NA
CDR3 DNA: TGTGCCAGCAGCTGGGATCCGGCGGGCTACGAGCAGTACTTC
CDR3 protein: CASSWDPAGYEQYF

J gene: TRBJ2-1
D gene: TRBD2
V gene: TRBV7-3
clone size: NA
CDR3 DNA: TGTGCCAGCAGCCCTAGCGGGAACTCCTACAATGAGCAGTTCTTC
CDR3 protein: CASSPSGNSYNEQFF

J gene: TRBJ1-4
D gene: TRBD1
V gene: TRBV9
clone size: NA
CDR3 DNA: TGTGCCAGCAGCGTAGCTAGTCGGACAGGGAGTGAAAAACTGTTTTTT
CDR3 protein: CASSVASRTGSEKLFF

J gene: TRBJ2-3
D gene: TRBD2
V gene: TRBV4-3
clone size: NA
CDR3 DNA: TGCGCCAGCAGCCAAGCTCAAGGGGCGGGAGAATTAAACACAGATACGCAGTATTTT
CDR3 protein: CASSQAQGAGELNTDTQYF

J gene: TRBJ2-7
D gene: TRBD1
V gene: TRBV5-6
clone size: NA
CDR3 DNA: TGTGCCAGCAGCCCCCGGGACAGGGCCCCCTACGAGCAGTACTTC
CDR3 protein: CASSPRDRAPYEQYF

J gene: TRBJ1-3
D gene: NA
V gene: TRBV6-5
clone size: few
CDR3 DNA: TGTGCTTCATCTTCGGACTTTGGAAACACCATATATTTT
CDR3 protein: CASSSDFGNTIYF

J gene: TRBJ2-7
D gene: TRBD1
V gene: TRBV3-1/TRBV3-2
clone size: NA
CDR3 DNA: TGTGCCAGCAGAGACAGGGTTGGTGAGCAGTACTTC
CDR3 protein: CASRDRVGEQYF

J gene: TRBJ2-7
D gene: TRBD2
V gene: TRBV2
clone size: NA
CDR3 DNA: TGTGCCACCGGACTAGCGGGCTCCTACGAGCAGTACTTC
CDR3 protein: CATGLAGSYEQYF

J gene: TRBJ1-1
D gene: NA
V gene: TRBV7-2
clone size: NA
CDR3 DNA: TGTGCCAGCAGCTTAAACAAGAACACTGAAGCTTTCTTT
CDR3 protein: CASSLNKNTEAFF

J gene: TRBJ1-2
D gene: TRBD1
V gene: TRBV2
clone size: NA
CDR3 DNA: TGTGCCACGATAGACAGGGCTGATAACTATGGCTACACCTTC
CDR3 protein: CATIDRADNYGYTF

J gene: TRBJ2-2
D gene: NA
V gene: TRBV19
clone size: NA
CDR3 DNA: TGTGCCAGTAGTAGTCTAGTAGCCGGGGAGCTGTTTTTT
CDR3 protein: CASSSLVAGELFF

J gene: TRBJ2-2
D gene: NA
V gene: TRBV21-1
clone size: few
CDR3 DNA: TGTGCCAGCAGCGGACAGGGGGACACCGGGGAGCTGTTTTTT
CDR3 protein: CASSGQGDTGELFF

J gene: TRBJ2-3
D gene: NA
V gene: TRBV25-1
clone size: NA
CDR3 DNA: TGTGCCAGCAGCGATTTTGGGGGAGGAGGTACAGATACGCAGTATTTT
CDR3 protein: CASSDFGGGGTDTQYF

J gene: TRBJ2-7
D gene: TRBD2
V gene: TRBV5-6
clone size: NA
CDR3 DNA: TGTGCCAGCAGCTTGGCAGGAACTAGCGGGATGGTGCAGTACTTC
CDR3 protein: CASSLAGTSGMVQYF

J gene: TRBJ2-7
D gene: TRBD2
V gene: TRBV18
clone size: NA
CDR3 DNA: TGTGCCAGCTCACACAGGACTAGCGTCTCCTACGAGCAGTACTTC
CDR3 protein: CASSHRTSVSYEQYF

J gene: TRBJ1-3
D gene: NA
V gene: TRBV13
clone size: NA
CDR3 DNA: TGTGCCAGCAGCTTAGGCTTGACAACGGGAAACACCATATATTTT
CDR3 protein: CASSLGLTTGNTIYF

J gene: TRBJ2-7
D gene: TRBD1
V gene: TRBV6-5
clone size: few
CDR3 DNA: TGTGCCAGCAGCCCCGGGACAGGGATCTACGAGCAGTACTTC
CDR3 protein: CASSPGTGIYEQYF